One sample yielded the 25 T cell receptor beta chains listed below, sequenced in a study of blood T cell repertoires in COVID-19. TCRdb keeps only in-frame clones here, not all; method: immunoSEQ multiplex PCR. Of about 150,000 clones in the sample, approximately 80% were seen once. Sequencing input: peripheral blood. All receptors come from a woman aged 80 or over with acute or convalescent COVID-19.

This clone was detected once. J is TRBJ1-1 and V is TRBV9; TRBD1 might be the D (5 bases). This CDR3 is built from 12 residues. Trimming left V 3 bases short and J 4 bases short, with 7 bases between. From germline, CDR1 is SGDLS and CDR2 YYNGEE. The CDR3 here is CASSAGGTEAFF. The CDR3 bases are TGTGCCAGCAGCGCCGGGGGCACTGAAGCTTTCTTT.

The V call is TRBV15, the J call TRBJ2-7, with D possibly being TRBD1 (5 bases). Germline V gives CDR1 LNHNV, CDR2 YYDKDF (reference sequence). The V end was cut by 1 base, the J end by 12 bases, with 16 bases between. This CDR3 contains 13 residues. The CDR3 DNA is TGTGCCACCAGCAGAGGCTTCACACAGGTACCGTACTTC. This codes for CATSRGFTQVPYF.

The chain links TRBV9 to TRBJ1-1; D gene ambiguous. CDR1 is SGDLS and CDR2 is YYNGEE in the germline V gene. This CDR3 is built from 13 residues. Trimming left V 0 bases short and J 2 bases short, with 5 bases between. The CDR3 protein is CASSVGPNTEAFF. In DNA, the CDR3 is TGTGCCAGCAGCGTAGGGCCTAACACTGAAGCTTTCTTT.

The CDR3 sequence is CASSSRGTGSTGELFF. Written as DNA, the CDR3 is TGTGCCAGCAGTTCCCGCGGGACAGGGTCAACCGGGGAGCTGTTTTTT. The chain employs TRBV6-5 and TRBJ2-2, with TRBD1 matching 9 bases. CDR3 length: 16 amino acids. CDR1 is MNHEY, CDR2 SVGAGI, per germline. The junction had 8 bases not matched to a gene; V was cut back by 4 bases and J by 5 bases.

This clone was observed once. This rearrangement joins TRBV5-8 to TRBJ1-5; a possible D gene is TRBD1 (6 bases). The V end was cut by 1 base, the J end by 7 bases, with 15 bases between. CDR1 and CDR2 (germline): SGHTS, YDEGEE. The CDR3 spans 15 residues. The CDR3 bases are TGTGCCAGCAGCTTGCTGAGGGGGTCAGGCCAGCCCCAGCATTTT. Its translation: CASSLLRGSGQPQHF. The variable domain in full, completed from reference TRBV5-8 and TRBJ1-5, reads EAGVTQSPTHLIKTRGQQATLRCSPISGHTSVYWYQQALGLGLQFLLWYDEGEERNRGNFPPRFSGRQFPNYSSELNVNALELEDSALYLCASSLLRGSGQPQHFGDGTRLSIL.

The V call is TRBV27, the J call TRBJ1-2; 9 bases align to TRBD1. This CDR3 is built from 16 residues. Trimming cost V 7 bases and J 8 bases; bases outside gene matches: 17. Germline V gives CDR1 MNHEY, CDR2 SMNVEV (reference sequence). The CDR3 nucleotides read TGTGCCAGCAACCAAAACTCCCGGGACAGGGTTAAGGGCTACACCTTC. Translation: CASNQNSRDRVKGYTF.

V is TRBV11-2 and J is TRBJ1-1, with D possibly matching TRBD1 (5 bases). Trimming took off 0 bases at V and 0 bases at J, with 23 bases between the two ends. The germline CDR1 and CDR2 sequences are SGHAT and FQNNGV. This CDR3 region has 20 residues. CDR3 in amino acids: CASSLDTRGLPSPMNTEAFF. CDR3 DNA sequence: TGTGCCAGCAGCTTAGATACAAGGGGCCTTCCCTCCCCCATGAACACTGAAGCTTTCTTT. The complete variable domain, with remaining parts taken from reference TRBV11-2 and TRBJ1-1, reads EAGVAQSPRYKIIEKRQSVAFWCNPISGHATLYWYQQILGQGPKLLIQFQNNGVVDDSQLPKDRFSAERLKGVDSTLKIQPAKLEDSAVYLCASSLDTRGLPSPMNTEAFFGQGTRLTVV.

V and J are TRBV5-5 and TRBJ1-4, with D tentatively TRBD1 (6 bases). V was cut by 2 bases and J by 7 bases, with 18 bases left in between. Germline V gene lookup returns CDR1 SGHKS and CDR2 YYEKEE (reference sequence). CDR3 size: 16 residues. CDR3 sequence (DNA): TGTGCCAGCAGCTTCGGCCTACAGGGAAGGGGTGAAAAACTGTTTTTT. Its translation is CASSFGLQGRGEKLFF.

This clone was found once. The chain joins TRBV9 to TRBJ1-3, with TRBD1 matching 8 bases. Germline CDR1 reads SGDLS; CDR2 reads YYNGEE. This CDR3 has 16 residues. J lost 0 bases, V lost 7 bases, and 9 bases had no gene match. The CDR3 sequence is CASGQGASLSGNTIYF. In nucleotides, the CDR3 is TGTGCCAGCGGACAGGGAGCATCTCTCTCTGGAAACACCATATATTTT.

This sequence joins TRBV2 and TRBJ2-1; TRBD1 aligns across 11 bases. There are 13 residues in the CDR3. Germline V CDR1 and CDR2: SNHLY, FYNNEI. Germline trimming cut 8 bases from V and 5 bases from J; bases unmatched to any gene: 2. In DNA form, the CDR3 reads TGTGCCAGCCTGGACAGGGGGCACAATGAGCAGTTCTTC. Protein product: CASLDRGHNEQFF.

The chain links TRBV20-1 to TRBJ1-2; D remains unclear. This CDR3 is built from 11 residues. Trimming pared 5 bases from V and 4 bases from J, leaving 8 bases between. Germline V gives CDR1 DFQATT, CDR2 SNEGSKA (reference sequence). This chain's CDR3 is CSAREGYGYTF. The DNA for the CDR3 is TGCAGTGCTCGCGAGGGCTATGGCTACACCTTC.

CDR3: CASSIQGYEQYF. The CDR3 DNA follows: TGTGCCAGCAGCATACAGGGTTACGAGCAGTACTTC. The J gene is TRBJ2-7, the V gene TRBV11-2, with a possible D match to TRBD1 (6 bases). The CDR3 covers 12 residues. Deletions cut 5 bases from V and 4 bases from J, with 9 bases between. Germline V gives CDR1 SGHAT, CDR2 FQNNGV.

The chain has TRBV6-2 or TRBV6-3 and TRBJ1-5; 7 positions agree with TRBD1. The CDR3 is 20 residues long. Germline CDR1 and CDR2: MNHEY and SVGEGT. Trimming cost V 4 bases and J 3 bases; bases outside gene matches: 21. The CDR3 loop is CASSSPPGTATFLDNQPQHF. CDR3 DNA sequence: TGTGCCAGCAGTTCTCCTCCCGGGACAGCGACATTCTTGGACAATCAGCCCCAGCATTTT.

The V call is TRBV3-1 (or the pseudogene TRBV3-2), the J call TRBJ1-2, with a tentative D call TRBD1 (6 bases). The CDR3 loop spans 15 amino acids. Trimming took 4 bases from V and 2 from J, leaving 14 bases between them. In germline, CDR1 is LGHDT, CDR2 YNNKEL (reference sequence). CDR3 bases: TGTGCCAGCAGCCTCGGACAGACTTTCAACTATGGCTACACCTTC. Translation gives CASSLGQTFNYGYTF.

The V gene is TRBV6-5, the J gene TRBJ1-3; tentatively, D is TRBD1 (6 bases). V was pared by 0 bases and J by 4 bases, with 10 bases between. Germline CDR1 MNHEY, CDR2 SVGAGI. CDR3 size: 15 residues. The CDR3 nucleotides read TGTGCCAGCAGTTACTCCGGGACAAACGGAAACACCATATATTTT. Protein sequence: CASSYSGTNGNTIYF.

This chain's CDR3 is CASMTSRDSGNTIYF. The CDR3 DNA is TGTGCCAGTATGACATCCCGAGACTCTGGAAACACCATATATTTT. The V and J genes are TRBV19 and TRBJ1-3, with D unresolved. Trimming removed 7 bases from V and 0 bases from J, with 13 bases in between. The CDR3 has 15 amino acids. CDR1 is LNHDA, CDR2 SQIVND, per germline (reference sequence).

J is TRBJ1-5 and V is TRBV2, with a tentative D call TRBD1 (5 bases). The V end lost 6 bases, the J end lost 4 bases, and 16 bases lay between the germline ends. Germline V gene sequence: CDR1 SNHLY, CDR2 FYNNEI. This CDR3 is built from 15 residues. CDR3: CASRGDSTFNQPQHF. The DNA for the CDR3 is TGTGCCAGCAGAGGGGACTCGACGTTTAATCAGCCCCAGCATTTT. Drawing the rest from reference TRBV2 and TRBJ1-5, the complete variable domain is EPEVTQTPSHQVTQMGQEVILRCVPISNHLYFYWYRQILGQKVEFLVSFYNNEISEKSEIFDDQFSVERPDGSNFTLKIRSTKLEDSAMYFCASRGDSTFNQPQHFGDGTRLSIL.

The rearrangement links TRBV7-3 to TRBJ2-1, with D unclear. Between the trimmed V and J ends, which lost 5 bases and 7 bases, there was a span of 12 bases. Germline V gene lookup returns CDR1 SGHTA and CDR2 FQGTGA. The CDR3 has 13 amino acids. The CDR3: CASSLPDGNEQFF. The CDR3 nucleotides are TGTGCCAGCAGCCTCCCCGACGGGAATGAGCAGTTCTTC.

The genes are TRBV6-6 and TRBJ2-1; a weak D match, TRBD1 (6 bases). V shed 5 bases and J shed 1 base, with 18 bases lying between them. The CDR3 spans 17 residues. In germline, CDR1 is MNHNY, CDR2 SVGAGI (reference sequence). In DNA, the CDR3 is TGTGCCAGCAGTCCCCCCGCAGGGGCGGTGTCCTACAATGAGCAGTTCTTC. This codes for CASSPPAGAVSYNEQFF.

The J gene is TRBJ1-1, the V gene TRBV11-3; 7 positions agree with TRBD1. Germline trimming cut 4 bases from V and 1 base from J; bases unmatched to any gene: 0. Germline loops: CDR1 SGHNT, CDR2 YENEEA. The CDR3 runs 13 residues. CDR3 amino acids: CASSWTGNTEAFF. CDR3 coding DNA: TGTGCCAGCAGCTGGACAGGGAACACTGAAGCTTTCTTT.

This chain connects TRBV4-3 to TRBJ1-1; 9 bases map to TRBD1. Germline loops: CDR1 LGHNA, CDR2 YSLEER. The CDR3 is 15 residues long. J gave up 2 bases and V 3 bases, and 4 bases lay outside the gene matches. Here the CDR3 reads CASSQVDRGNTEAFF. The CDR3 DNA follows: TGCGCCAGCAGCCAGGTGGACAGGGGCAACACTGAAGCTTTCTTT.

The chain joins TRBV7-3 to TRBJ2-3; 13 bases are shared with TRBD2. Germline trimming cut 6 bases from V and 0 bases from J; bases unmatched to any gene: 6. CDR1 is SGHTA and CDR2 is FQGTGA in the germline V gene. The CDR3 consists of 17 residues. CDR3 loop: CASRPPGLAGSTDTQYF. DNA for the CDR3: TGTGCCAGCAGACCTCCGGGACTAGCGGGGAGCACAGATACGCAGTATTTT.

The rearrangement links TRBV10-3 to TRBJ2-3; TRBD2 matches 12 bases. Losses at the gene ends were 3 bases for V and 2 bases for J; bases not matched to a gene: 9. The germline gives CDR1 ENHRY, CDR2 SYGVKD. CDR3 length: 18 amino acids. The CDR3 region is CAISDDAGLAGITDTQYF. In DNA form, the CDR3 reads TGTGCCATCAGTGATGACGCCGGACTAGCGGGGATCACAGATACGCAGTATTTT.

This clone came up once. This sequence joins TRBV10-2 and TRBJ1-4; D gene ambiguous. This CDR3 is built from 13 residues. The V gene lost 7 bases and the J gene lost 8 bases, with 14 bases spanning the gap. Germline CDR1 WSHSY, CDR2 SAAADI. The CDR3, as DNA: TGCGCCAGCATGGCTCGCCGAGGAGAAAAACTGTTTTTT. It encodes CASMARRGEKLFF.

The V gene is TRBV5-4, the J gene TRBJ1-3, with D unclear. CDR3 length: 14 amino acids. The V gene lost 1 base and the J gene lost 2 bases, with 7 bases spanning the gap. Germline V gives CDR1 SGHNT, CDR2 YYREEE (reference sequence). The CDR3 is CASSLSRAGNTIYF. The CDR3 bases are TGTGCCAGCAGCTTGTCGCGGGCTGGAAACACCATATATTTT.